The next 28 T cell receptor beta chains were all read from a single sample in a study of cytomegalovirus exposure and HLA in healthy donors. The study ran its PCR with 60 Vbeta and 13 Jbeta primers. Some clones are missing from TCRdb's copy, which holds only in-frame ones; the method was immunoSEQ multiplex PCR. This repertoire shows some 160,000 clones, over 65% found once; its top ten account for under 2.5%. Sequencing used PBMCs. Every receptor here comes from a man in his 60s in good health and CMV-seronegative.

The V and J genes are TRBV9 and TRBJ1-1; no clear D gene. Trimming stripped 4 bases from V and 7 bases from J, with 17 bases between. CDR1 and CDR2 from the germline V gene are SGDLS and YYNGEE. The CDR3 loop spans 14 amino acids. The CDR3 spells CASSPRAQRGEAFF. The DNA of the CDR3 is TGTGCCAGCAGCCCCCGGGCCCAACGGGGTGAAGCTTTCTTT. The full variable domain, with the rest looked up from reference TRBV9 and TRBJ1-1, is DSGVTQTPKHLITATGQRVTLRCSPRSGDLSVYWYQQSLDQGLQFLIQYYNGEERAKGNILERFSAQQFPDLHSELNLSSLELGDSALYFCASSPRAQRGEAFFGQGTRLTVV.

The chain employs TRBV19 and TRBJ2-1; 7 bases are a match to TRBD1. The trim removed 2 bases at V and 8 bases at J, leaving 3 bases unmatched. The CDR3 sequence is 13 residues long. Germline V gene data show CDR1 as LNHDA and CDR2 as SQIVND (reference sequence). CDR3 protein: CASSIRGQDEQFF. CDR3 in DNA: TGTGCCAGTAGTATAAGGGGGCAGGATGAGCAGTTCTTC.

The chain has TRBV29-1 and TRBJ1-1; maybe TRBD1 (5 bases). This CDR3 contains 11 residues. The germline V gene has CDR1 SQVTM and CDR2 ANQGSEA. The ends were cut back, 2 bases at V and 10 bases at J, with 11 bases in the middle. As DNA, the CDR3 is TGCAGCGTTGAAATAGGGGCCAGAGCTTTCTTT. This codes for CSVEIGARAFF.

A note on this clone: A read error may produce the germline difference seen at one junction end. This chain uses TRBV6-1 with TRBJ1-2; D gene ambiguous. The length of the CDR3 is 14 residues. Per the germline V gene, CDR1 is MNHNS and CDR2 is SASEGT. DNA for the CDR3: TGTGCCAGCAGTGAAGTTACTACTAACTATGGCTACCCCTTC. Translated: CASSEVTTNYGYPF.

The genes are TRBV28 and TRBJ2-7, with 8 bases matching TRBD1. Unmatched junction bases numbered 13, after V lost 6 bases and J lost 6 bases. Per the germline V gene, CDR1 is MDHEN and CDR2 is SYDVKM. The CDR3 runs 15 residues. The CDR3 region has the DNA TGTGCCAGCAGACCGACTAGGACAGGGCGGGTCGAGCAGTACTTC. Translation gives CASRPTRTGRVEQYF.

The gene calls are TRBV29-1 and TRBJ1-2, with 9 bases identical to TRBD1. The V gene end was trimmed by 4 bases and the J gene end by 0 bases; junction bases not matched to a gene: 3. Germline V gives CDR1 SQVTM, CDR2 ANQGSEA. The CDR3 contains 14 residues. CDR3 loop: CSVGGQGANYGYTF. CDR3 in DNA: TGCAGCGTTGGGGGACAGGGCGCTAACTATGGCTACACCTTC.

The rearrangement joins TRBV4-3 to TRBJ2-7, with 13 bases lining up with TRBD2. The trim removed 3 bases at V and 4 bases at J, leaving 3 bases unmatched. CDR3 size: 15 residues. Germline V gene sequence: CDR1 LGHNA, CDR2 YSLEER. The CDR3 region has the DNA TGCGCCAGCAGCCATAGACTAGCGGGAGGTTACGAGCAGTACTTC. Translation gives CASSHRLAGGYEQYF.

This chain uses TRBV30 with TRBJ1-1; the D gene is possibly TRBD1 (6 bases). The length of the CDR3 is 14 residues. Germline V gives CDR1 GTSNPN, CDR2 SVGIG (reference sequence). The germline V and J ends were trimmed by 0 bases and 2 bases, with 10 bases remaining between them. The CDR3 protein is CAWSVRRGNTEAFF. The CDR3 DNA follows: TGTGCCTGGAGTGTACGCAGGGGTAACACTGAAGCTTTCTTT.

V usage is TRBV20-1 and J usage is TRBJ2-7; D is ambiguous. The CDR3 is 10 residues long. V was shortened by 5 bases and J by 7 bases, with 9 bases between the two germline ends. Germline CDR1 DFQATT, CDR2 SNEGSKA (reference sequence). The CDR3 DNA is TGCAGTGCTGAGGCTGATGAGCAGTACTTC. Translation: CSAEADEQYF.

Points on this clone: At one boundary the junction diverges from the germline segment, which might be a read error. The rearrangement uses TRBV5-4 and TRBJ1-2; weak D call: TRBD1 (6 bases). The CDR3 is 15 residues long. CDR1 and CDR2 (germline): SGHNT, YYREEE (reference sequence). CDR3 coding DNA: TGTGCCAGCAGCTTGGCGGACAGCCTTAACTATGGCTACCCCTTC. Its translation is CASSLADSLNYGYPF.

This chain connects TRBV9 to TRBJ2-1; the D gene is possibly TRBD2 (6 bases). This CDR3 region has 13 residues. CDR1 and CDR2 (germline): SGDLS, YYNGEE. Trimming took 0 bases from V and 8 from J, leaving 9 bases between them. The CDR3 bases are TGTGCCAGCAGCGTAGAGGGAGGACATGAGCAGTTCTTC. It translates to CASSVEGGHEQFF.

CDR3 DNA: TGTGCCAGCAGTTACGCCCTTACGGGTCGTAACACTGAAGCTTTCTTT. Protein sequence: CASSYALTGRNTEAFF. V and J are TRBV6-6 and TRBJ1-1; D ambiguous. Trimming stripped 2 bases from V and 2 bases from J, with 15 bases between. The germline V gene encodes CDR1 MNHNY and CDR2 SVGAGI (reference sequence). There are 16 residues in the CDR3.

The chain employs TRBV6-5 and TRBJ2-5; 8 bases map to TRBD1. Germline V gene sequence: CDR1 MNHEY, CDR2 SVGAGI. V was clipped by 0 bases and J by 3 bases; unmatched bases: 0. This CDR3 has 14 residues. This chain's CDR3 is CASSYSGQEETQYF. CDR3 bases: TGTGCCAGCAGTTACTCGGGACAGGAAGAGACCCAGTACTTC.

The chain has TRBV5-6 and TRBJ2-5; 9 positions match TRBD2. Germline V gene data show CDR1 as SGHDT and CDR2 as YYEEEE. Trimming took 4 bases from V and 2 from J; bases not matched to a gene: 3. CDR3 length equals 14 residues. Written as DNA, the CDR3 is TGTGCCAGCAGCCTAGCGGGACCTCAAGAGACCCAGTACTTC. This translates into CASSLAGPQETQYF.

In regard to this clone: This CDR3 is also generated by other DNA sequences in the sample. This chain connects TRBV7-3 to TRBJ2-1, with 11 nucleotides matching TRBD2. The length of the CDR3 is 15 residues. Germline trimming cut 2 bases from V and 7 bases from J; bases unmatched to any gene: 4. Germline lookup yields CDR1 SGHTA and CDR2 FQGTGA. CDR3 amino acids: CASSLRLAGGNEQFF. CDR3 in DNA: TGTGCCAGCAGCTTACGTCTAGCGGGGGGAAATGAGCAGTTCTTC.

V usage is TRBV5-1 and J usage is TRBJ2-3, with 7 bases that match TRBD1. Germline-derived CDR1 and CDR2 are SGHRS and YFSETQ. The V gene end was trimmed by 4 bases and the J gene end by 3 bases; junction bases not matched to a gene: 11. CDR3 length: 16 residues. The CDR3 is CASSRAGGDRTDTQYF. For the CDR3, the DNA is TGCGCCAGCAGCCGAGCAGGGGGTGATAGGACAGATACGCAGTATTTT.

The J gene is TRBJ2-1, the V gene TRBV25-1, with a possible D match to TRBD2 (5 bases). From germline, CDR1 is MGHDK and CDR2 SYGVNS. The germline V and J ends were trimmed by 6 bases and 12 bases, with 18 bases remaining between them. The CDR3 runs to 13 residues. The CDR3 DNA sequence: TGTGCCAGCAGCGCTAGTGGGGATGGGAGGCAGTTCTTC. The encoded protein is CASSASGDGRQFF.

The chain has TRBV6-5 and TRBJ2-3; 12 bases are shared with TRBD2. The germline V gene encodes CDR1 MNHEY and CDR2 SVGAGI. CDR3 length: 15 residues. Trimming removed 6 bases from V and 3 bases from J; junction bases left unmatched: 4. CDR3 residues: CASRETSGRTDTQYF. In nucleotides, the CDR3 is TGTGCCAGCAGGGAGACTAGCGGGAGAACAGATACGCAGTATTTT.

This chain links TRBV19 with TRBJ2-7, with 9 nucleotides matching TRBD1. CDR3 length equals 15 residues. Trimming cost V 4 bases and J 2 bases; bases outside gene matches: 6. The germline CDR1 and CDR2 sequences are LNHDA and SQIVND (reference sequence). CDR3 in amino acids: CASSTTGGPAYEQYF. The DNA of the CDR3 is TGTGCCAGTAGTACGACAGGGGGACCGGCCTACGAGCAGTACTTC.

This chain links TRBV9 with TRBJ2-3; D gene uncertain. V was pared by 4 bases and J by 2 bases, with 11 bases between. Germline CDR1 reads SGDLS; CDR2 reads YYNGEE. This CDR3 is 14 amino acids long. The CDR3 bases are TGTGCCAGCAGCTCGCCGAGGTTCACAGATACGCAGTATTTT. It specifies CASSSPRFTDTQYF.

This clone was detected once. The chain recombines TRBV5-1 with TRBJ2-1, with TRBD2 identical over 7 bases. The CDR3 is 16 residues long. V shed 0 bases, J shed 4 bases, and the junction held 7 bases outside the gene matches. The V gene's germline CDR1 is SGHRS and CDR2 YFSETQ. CDR3 coding DNA: TGCGCCAGCAGCTTGGGGAATAGCGGGTTATACAATGAGCAGTTCTTC. Translating it yields CASSLGNSGLYNEQFF. The full variable domain, its missing parts supplied by reference TRBV5-1 and TRBJ2-1, is KAGVTQTPRYLIKTRGQQVTLSCSPISGHRSVSWYQQTPGQGLQFLFEYFSETQRNKGNFPGRFSGRQFSNSRSEMNVSTLELGDSALYLCASSLGNSGLYNEQFFGPGTRLTVL.

The chain has TRBV4-3 and TRBJ2-2, with a weak D call TRBD2 (5 bases). The ends were cut back, 4 bases at V and 4 bases at J, with 19 bases in the middle. Germline values: CDR1 LGHNA, CDR2 YSLEER. The length of the CDR3 is 17 residues. Here the CDR3 reads CASSLQALAEGTGELFF. The DNA of the CDR3 is TGCGCCAGCAGCCTTCAGGCCCTAGCTGAGGGCACCGGGGAGCTGTTTTTT.

The V call is TRBV6-5, the J call TRBJ1-2, with TRBD1 as a possible D gene (5 bases). Trimming stripped 2 bases from V and 3 bases from J, with 10 bases between. The CDR3 sequence is 14 residues long. From germline, CDR1 is MNHEY and CDR2 SVGAGI. The CDR3 sequence is CASSYRRGDYGYTF. Written as DNA, the CDR3 is TGTGCCAGCAGTTACCGGCGGGGGGACTATGGCTACACCTTC.

This chain links TRBV7-3 with TRBJ2-5; TRBD1 matches at 9 bases. Germline V gene lookup returns CDR1 SGHTA and CDR2 FQGTGA. CDR3 length: 15 residues. V gave up 2 bases and J gave up 5 bases; unmatched junction bases: 6. For the CDR3, the DNA is TGTGCCAGCAGCTTAGGCACAGGGGGCCTTGAGACCCAGTACTTC. This codes for CASSLGTGGLETQYF.

This chain joins TRBV7-2 and TRBJ2-7, with D possibly matching TRBD1 (7 bases). The CDR3 is 14 amino acids. Trimming removed 5 bases at V and 2 bases at J, with 13 bases between. Germline V CDR1 and CDR2: SGHTA, FQGNSA. The CDR3: CASSPRGTAYEQYF. Written as DNA, the CDR3 is TGTGCCAGCAGCCCACGCGGGACAGCCTACGAGCAGTACTTC.

The chain joins TRBV9 to TRBJ2-5; a possible D gene is TRBD1 (6 bases). V lost 3 bases and J 5 bases, leaving 14 bases between the germline ends. CDR1 is SGDLS, CDR2 YYNGEE, per germline. The CDR3 consists of 14 residues. CDR3 coding DNA: TGTGCCAGCAGCGGGCACAGGGTATCGGAGACCCAGTACTTC. Its translation: CASSGHRVSETQYF.

The CDR3 here is CSVDRGTKGAYGYTF. In DNA form, the CDR3 reads TGCAGCGTTGATAGGGGGACAAAAGGAGCCTATGGCTACACCTTC. The chain links TRBV29-1 to TRBJ1-2; D might be TRBD1 (6 bases). CDR1 and CDR2 from the germline V gene are SQVTM and ANQGSEA. Trimming stripped 3 bases from V and 4 bases from J, with 18 bases between. The CDR3 contains 15 residues.

The rearrangement links TRBV2 to TRBJ2-5; 13 bases line up with TRBD2. This CDR3 region has 17 residues. Germline assignment: CDR1 SNHLY and CDR2 FYNNEI. J was trimmed by 3 bases and V by 1 base; bases with no gene match: 5. CDR3 in amino acids: CASSEVLAGGPEETQYF. The CDR3 DNA sequence: TGTGCCAGCAGTGAAGTACTAGCGGGGGGGCCAGAAGAGACCCAGTACTTC.